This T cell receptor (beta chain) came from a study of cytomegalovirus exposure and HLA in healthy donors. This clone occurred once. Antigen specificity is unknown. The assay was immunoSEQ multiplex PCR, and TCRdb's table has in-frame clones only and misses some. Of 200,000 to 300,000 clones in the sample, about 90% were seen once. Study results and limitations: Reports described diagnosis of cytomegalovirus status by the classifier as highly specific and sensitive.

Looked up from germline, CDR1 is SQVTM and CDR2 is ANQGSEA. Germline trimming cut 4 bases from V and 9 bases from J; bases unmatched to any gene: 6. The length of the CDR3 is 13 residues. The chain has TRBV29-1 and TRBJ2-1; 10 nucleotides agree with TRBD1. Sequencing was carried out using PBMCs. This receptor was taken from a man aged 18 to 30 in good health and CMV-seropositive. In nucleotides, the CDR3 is TGCAGCGTTGGACAGGGGGCTTTCGGTGAGCAGTTCTTC. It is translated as CSVGQGAFGEQFF.